A selection of T cell receptor beta chains follows, all from one sample in a study of neoadjuvant anti-PD-1 for oral cavity cancer. Using immunoSEQ multiplex PCR, the repertoire was profiled, and TCRdb retains in-frame clones only, with some absent. The sample lists tens of thousands of clones, roughly 84% occurring once. Sequences were derived from PBMCs, sampled after nivolumab (anti-PD-1) treatment. The receptors come from a person aged 40 to 85 with oral cavity squamous cell carcinoma. The CDR3 runs from the conserved cysteine through the conserved F or W. Each record gives: clone size, V gene, CDR3 length, J gene, CDR3 protein. Clone size appears in some rows only: once, few, many, or a class for an expanded clone.

clone size: NA
V gene: TRBV20-1
CDR3 length: 11
J gene: TRBJ2-4
CDR3 protein: CSASPLIIQYF

clone size: NA
V gene: TRBV10-3
CDR3 length: 15
J gene: TRBJ2-7
CDR3 protein: CAISGLGRTGDEQYF

clone size: NA
V gene: TRBV4-2
CDR3 length: 15
J gene: TRBJ2-3
CDR3 protein: CASSPTVSRTDTQYF

clone size: NA
V gene: TRBV5-6
CDR3 length: 16
J gene: TRBJ2-2
CDR3 protein: CASSLAGGANTGELFF

clone size: NA
V gene: TRBV20-1
CDR3 length: 11
J gene: TRBJ2-7
CDR3 protein: CSARESYEQYF

clone size: NA
V gene: TRBV28
CDR3 length: 12
J gene: TRBJ1-5
CDR3 protein: CASSRDPRGQHF

clone size: NA
V gene: TRBV11-2
CDR3 length: 15
J gene: TRBJ2-3
CDR3 protein: CASSGRLGSTDTQYF

clone size: NA
V gene: TRBV25-1
CDR3 length: 14
J gene: TRBJ2-7
CDR3 protein: CASSGYREPYEQYF

clone size: NA
V gene: TRBV6-1
CDR3 length: 15
J gene: TRBJ2-3
CDR3 protein: CASSELRVPTDTQYF

clone size: NA
V gene: TRBV10-3
CDR3 length: 17
J gene: TRBJ2-1
CDR3 protein: CAISEWPWREVTNEQFF

clone size: NA
V gene: TRBV29-1
CDR3 length: 15
J gene: TRBJ2-3
CDR3 protein: CSLRPQEGSTDTQYF

clone size: medium-sized
V gene: TRBV7-9
CDR3 length: 14
J gene: TRBJ2-7
CDR3 protein: CASSSGGLLYEQYF

clone size: NA
V gene: TRBV6-5
CDR3 length: 15
J gene: TRBJ2-1
CDR3 protein: CASSYGISYGNEQFF

clone size: NA
V gene: TRBV27
CDR3 length: 13
J gene: TRBJ2-7
CDR3 protein: CASGAGGSYEQYF

clone size: NA
V gene: TRBV5-1
CDR3 length: 14
J gene: TRBJ2-3
CDR3 protein: CASSPGQGTDTQYF

clone size: NA
V gene: TRBV19
CDR3 length: 16
J gene: TRBJ2-1
CDR3 protein: CASSGTSGLYYNEQFF

clone size: NA
V gene: TRBV29-1
CDR3 length: 14
J gene: TRBJ2-4
CDR3 protein: CSVGPRTGENIQYF

clone size: NA
V gene: TRBV7-3
CDR3 length: 15
J gene: TRBJ2-1
CDR3 protein: CASSLSWAGYNEQFF

clone size: NA
V gene: TRBV30
CDR3 length: 14
J gene: TRBJ1-4
CDR3 protein: CAWSVRVSNEKLFF

clone size: NA
V gene: TRBV19
CDR3 length: 13
J gene: TRBJ1-1
CDR3 protein: CASNEFGGTEAFF

clone size: NA
V gene: TRBV28
CDR3 length: 15
J gene: TRBJ2-5
CDR3 protein: CASSPPRGNQETQYF

clone size: NA
V gene: TRBV29-1
CDR3 length: 15
J gene: TRBJ2-1
CDR3 protein: CSPASGLPSYNEQFF

clone size: few
V gene: TRBV9
CDR3 length: 14
J gene: TRBJ2-3
CDR3 protein: CASSGGSGTDTQYF

clone size: NA
V gene: TRBV27
CDR3 length: 15
J gene: TRBJ2-3
CDR3 protein: CASSLASGRADTQYF

clone size: NA
V gene: TRBV7-9
CDR3 length: 15
J gene: TRBJ2-1
CDR3 protein: CASSLTSGDYNEQFF

clone size: NA
V gene: TRBV5-1
CDR3 length: 14
J gene: TRBJ2-3
CDR3 protein: CASSLDRVTDTQYF

clone size: NA
V gene: TRBV4-2
CDR3 length: 15
J gene: TRBJ2-1
CDR3 protein: CASSQALAGKYEQFF

clone size: NA
V gene: TRBV11-1
CDR3 length: 13
J gene: TRBJ2-1
CDR3 protein: CASSLGGSGEQFF

clone size: NA
V gene: TRBV7-2
CDR3 length: 11
J gene: TRBJ2-7
CDR3 protein: CASSLSYEQYF

clone size: NA
V gene: TRBV7-2
CDR3 length: 18
J gene: TRBJ1-3
CDR3 protein: CASSPQGAQIGSGNTIYF

clone size: NA
V gene: TRBV18
CDR3 length: 14
J gene: TRBJ2-7
CDR3 protein: CASSPGTSDNEQYF

clone size: NA
V gene: TRBV7-8
CDR3 length: 15
J gene: TRBJ2-1
CDR3 protein: CASSFSGRNYGEQFF

clone size: NA
V gene: TRBV18
CDR3 length: 16
J gene: TRBJ2-1
CDR3 protein: CASSPARTEVSNEQFF

clone size: NA
V gene: TRBV6-6
CDR3 length: 15
J gene: TRBJ1-5
CDR3 protein: CASSSARSSNQPQHF

clone size: NA
V gene: TRBV28
CDR3 length: 12
J gene: TRBJ1-2
CDR3 protein: CASSLGTGGYTF

clone size: NA
V gene: TRBV7-7
CDR3 length: 14
J gene: TRBJ2-5
CDR3 protein: CASSLAGNQETQYF

clone size: NA
V gene: TRBV7-3
CDR3 length: 12
J gene: TRBJ2-5
CDR3 protein: CASSPTGETQYF

clone size: NA
V gene: TRBV20-1
CDR3 length: 11
J gene: TRBJ2-3
CDR3 protein: CSVRAPDTQYF

clone size: NA
V gene: TRBV7-7
CDR3 length: 18
J gene: TRBJ2-7
CDR3 protein: CASSLAPRTGKLFYEQYF

clone size: NA
V gene: TRBV28
CDR3 length: 17
J gene: TRBJ1-1
CDR3 protein: CASSLASLQGAVYEAFF

clone size: NA
V gene: TRBV11-2
CDR3 length: 15
J gene: TRBJ2-7
CDR3 protein: CASSLVQSGSYEQYF

clone size: NA
V gene: TRBV2
CDR3 length: 14
J gene: TRBJ2-7
CDR3 protein: CASSHGGRIYEQYF

clone size: NA
V gene: TRBV13
CDR3 length: 16
J gene: TRBJ2-3
CDR3 protein: CASSSLTSGRGDTQYF

clone size: NA
V gene: TRBV7-8
CDR3 length: 15
J gene: TRBJ2-7
CDR3 protein: CASSSDGGFSYEQYF

clone size: NA
V gene: TRBV5-1
CDR3 length: 13
J gene: TRBJ2-3
CDR3 protein: CASSLIPRDTQYF

clone size: NA
V gene: TRBV6-5
CDR3 length: 14
J gene: TRBJ2-1
CDR3 protein: CASRRTSGRGEQFF

clone size: NA
V gene: TRBV7-9
CDR3 length: 17
J gene: TRBJ2-2
CDR3 protein: CASSLIAGPRETGELFF

clone size: NA
V gene: TRBV5-1
CDR3 length: 13
J gene: TRBJ2-5
CDR3 protein: CASNSGARETQYF

clone size: once
V gene: TRBV2
CDR3 length: 13
J gene: TRBJ2-7
CDR3 protein: CASSDGGTYEQYF

clone size: once
V gene: TRBV27
CDR3 length: 16
J gene: TRBJ2-3
CDR3 protein: CASSLGGDSRTDTQYF

clone size: NA
V gene: TRBV6-5
CDR3 length: 15
J gene: TRBJ2-6
CDR3 protein: CASKVATSGANVLTF

clone size: NA
V gene: TRBV4-1
CDR3 length: 16
J gene: TRBJ1-2
CDR3 protein: CASSQERQALGYGYTF

clone size: NA
V gene: TRBV29-1
CDR3 length: 12
J gene: TRBJ2-2
CDR3 protein: CSATEHTGELFF

clone size: NA
V gene: TRBV7-2
CDR3 length: 14
J gene: TRBJ2-7
CDR3 protein: CASSSRTSEAEQYF

clone size: NA
V gene: TRBV11-2
CDR3 length: 16
J gene: TRBJ2-2
CDR3 protein: CASSRRLAEWAGELFF

clone size: NA
V gene: TRBV5-4
CDR3 length: 16
J gene: TRBJ2-2
CDR3 protein: CASSLAASGGIGELFF

clone size: NA
V gene: TRBV9
CDR3 length: 15
J gene: TRBJ2-1
CDR3 protein: CASSIGLADYNEQFF

clone size: NA
V gene: TRBV27
CDR3 length: 15
J gene: TRBJ2-2
CDR3 protein: CASRMGLAGPGELFF